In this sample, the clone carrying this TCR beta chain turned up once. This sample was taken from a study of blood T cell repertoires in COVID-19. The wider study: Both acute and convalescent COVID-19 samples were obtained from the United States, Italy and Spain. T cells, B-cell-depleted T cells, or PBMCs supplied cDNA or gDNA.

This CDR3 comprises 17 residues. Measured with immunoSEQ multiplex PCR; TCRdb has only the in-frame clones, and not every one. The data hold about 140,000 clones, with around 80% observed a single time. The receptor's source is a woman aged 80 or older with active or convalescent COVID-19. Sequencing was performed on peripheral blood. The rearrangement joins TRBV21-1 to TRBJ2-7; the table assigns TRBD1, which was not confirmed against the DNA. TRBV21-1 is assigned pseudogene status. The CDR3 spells CASSKIPGQGDPYEQYF. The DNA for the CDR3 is TGTGCCAGCAGCAAAATCCCGGGACAGGGTGATCCCTACGAGCAGTACTTC.